A selection of T cell receptor beta chains follows, all from one sample in a study of cytomegalovirus exposure and HLA in healthy donors. Repertoires were generated with immunoSEQ multiplex PCR, while TCRdb's copy carries only in-frame clones and drops some. The sample has about 76,000 clones; roughly 73% are singletons. Specimen: PBMCs. Every receptor here comes from a male donor in good health and CMV-seropositive. Each CDR3 is given with its conserved first and last residue. The D gene is left open where the match is weak. Clone size is given for some rows only: seen once, a few or many times, or a class if the clone is expanded.

clone size	J gene	V gene	CDR3 length	D gene	CDR3 protein	CDR3 DNA
.	TRBJ2-2	TRBV28	18	TRBD2	CASSSGLAGGPFTGELFF	TGTGCCAGCAGTTCGGGACTAGCGGGAGGGCCATTCACCGGGGAGCTGTTTTTT
.	TRBJ2-4	TRBV28	14	.	CASSPPERGGIQYF	TGTGCCAGCAGCCCTCCGGAGCGTGGTGGCATTCAGTACTTC
.	TRBJ2-7	TRBV27	14	.	CASSLGSTSYEQYF	TGTGCCAGCAGTTTAGGATCAACTAGCTACGAGCAGTACTTC
.	TRBJ2-2	TRBV4-1	17	.	CASSQHRDSYDTGELFF	TGCGCCAGCAGCCAACACCGGGACTCCTACGACACCGGGGAGCTGTTTTTT
.	TRBJ2-1	TRBV14	16	TRBD2	CASSPQGQRERNEQFF	TGTGCCAGCAGCCCCCAAGGCCAGCGGGAGCGCAATGAGCAGTTCTTC
.	TRBJ2-5	TRBV7-2	16	.	CASSLVSLSGKETQYF	TGTGCCAGCAGCTTAGTTTCTCTTTCGGGGAAAGAGACCCAGTACTTC
medium-sized	TRBJ2-7	TRBV10-3	16	TRBD1	CAISVPGQGATYEQYF	TGTGCCATCAGCGTACCGGGACAGGGGGCCACCTACGAGCAGTACTTC
once	TRBJ2-2	TRBV9	16	TRBD2	CASSARSGPNTGELFF	TGTGCCAGCAGCGCCCGTAGCGGGCCGAACACCGGGGAGCTGTTTTTT
.	TRBJ2-7	TRBV5-6	14	TRBD1	CASSLGTGPYEQYF	TGTGCCAGCAGCTTGGGGACAGGGCCCTACGAGCAGTACTTC
once	TRBJ2-1	TRBV7-2	16	TRBD2	CASSPGTSGNYNEQFF	TGTGCCAGCAGCCCGGGGACTAGCGGGAACTACAATGAGCAGTTCTTC
once	TRBJ2-7	TRBV5-4	15	TRBD2	CASSKTSGSSYEQYF	TGTGCCAGCAGCAAAACTAGCGGCTCCTCCTACGAGCAGTACTTC
.	TRBJ1-3	TRBV18	14	.	CASSPNFAGNTIYF	TGTGCCAGCTCACCAAATTTCGCTGGAAACACCATATATTTT
.	TRBJ2-1	TRBV4-1	16	.	CASSQDERGAYNEQFF	TGCGCCAGCAGCCAAGATGAAAGGGGCGCCTACAATGAGCAGTTCTTC
.	TRBJ2-3	TRBV7-5	15	.	CVRSLERKVPDTQYF	TGTGTCAGAAGTCTAGAACGCAAGGTTCCAGATACGCAGTATTTT
.	TRBJ2-2	TRBV6-5	15	.	CASSYATANTGELFF	TGTGCCAGCAGTTATGCGACAGCGAACACCGGGGAGCTGTTTTTT
.	TRBJ2-3	TRBV5-4	14	TRBD2	CASSWGGTSGTQYF	TGTGCCAGCAGCTGGGGCGGGACTAGCGGCACGCAGTATTTT
.	TRBJ2-7	TRBV28	14	TRBD1	CASTPGTVTYEQYF	TGTGCCAGCACTCCCGGGACAGTGACCTACGAGCAGTACTTC
.	TRBJ2-2	TRBV13	16	TRBD2	CASSHLGGTNTGELFF	TGTGCCAGCAGCCACTTGGGGGGGACCAACACCGGGGAGCTGTTTTTT
.	TRBJ2-7	TRBV5-1	15	TRBD1	CASRPGTGGSYEQYF	TGCGCCAGCAGGCCCGGGACAGGGGGCTCCTACGAGCAGTACTTC
.	TRBJ2-4	TRBV15	12	TRBD1	CATSRDAGTEYF	TGTGCCACCAGCAGAGACGCCGGGACAGAGTACTTC
.	TRBJ2-7	TRBV9	15	.	CASSVAGGQGYEQYF	TGTGCCAGCAGCGTAGCAGGTGGGCAGGGGTACGAGCAGTACTTC
.	TRBJ2-7	TRBV27	14	TRBD1	CASSFIQGAYEQYF	TGTGCCAGCAGTTTTATACAGGGGGCCTACGAGCAGTACTTC
.	TRBJ2-6	TRBV28	14	.	CASTVGGGVNVLTF	TGTGCCAGCACCGTAGGGGGGGGAGTCAACGTCCTGACTTTC
.	TRBJ1-1	TRBV7-9	13	.	CASSAGTSPRAFF	TGTGCCAGCAGCGCCGGGACATCACCTCGGGCTTTCTTT
.	TRBJ2-5	TRBV11-2	14	.	CASSLGRFQETQYF	TGTGCCAGCAGCTTAGGTCGGTTCCAAGAGACCCAGTACTTC
.	TRBJ2-7	TRBV5-1	15	.	CASSLESVRSYEQYF	TGCGCCAGCAGCTTGGAGTCAGTAAGATCCTACGAGCAGTACTTC
.	TRBJ2-5	TRBV5-4	14	.	CASSLVGAGETQYF	TGTGCCAGCAGCTTGGTTGGCGCAGGGGAGACCCAGTACTTC
.	TRBJ2-5	TRBV28	15	TRBD2	CASSLRLAGQETQYF	TGTGCCAGCAGTTTAAGACTAGCGGGACAAGAGACCCAGTACTTC
.	TRBJ2-2	TRBV5-1	17	TRBD2	CASSLRTSGRAAGELFF	TGCGCCAGCAGCCTACGGACTAGCGGGAGGGCCGCCGGGGAGCTGTTTTTT
.	TRBJ2-5	TRBV5-4	12	.	CASSATTETQYF	TGTGCCAGCAGCGCCACTACAGAGACCCAGTACTTC
.	TRBJ2-5	TRBV10-3	14	TRBD2	CAISVLAGQETQYF	TGTGCCATCAGTGTACTAGCGGGACAAGAGACCCAGTACTTC
.	TRBJ2-3	TRBV5-4	16	TRBD2	CASSRGTSGNSDTQYF	TGTGCCAGCAGCCGTGGTACTAGCGGGAATTCAGATACGCAGTATTTT
.	TRBJ1-1	TRBV9	15	.	CASSVVGVGNTEAFF	TGTGCCAGCAGCGTAGTAGGGGTGGGGAACACTGAAGCTTTCTTT
.	TRBJ2-1	TRBV30	15	TRBD2	CAWSDSGRRYNEQFF	TGTGCCTGGAGTGATAGCGGGAGGAGATACAATGAGCAGTTCTTC
.	TRBJ2-7	TRBV20-1	11	.	CSANAGQRGYF	TGCAGTGCAAACGCCGGACAGCGGGGCTACTTC
few	TRBJ1-5	TRBV28	14	TRBD1	CASSPGQNHQPQHF	TGTGCCAGCAGCCCGGGACAGAACCATCAGCCCCAGCATTTT
.	TRBJ2-1	TRBV7-3	16	.	CASSPISGRSYNEQFF	TGTGCCAGCAGCCCCATTAGCGGCCGCTCCTACAATGAGCAGTTCTTC
.	TRBJ1-1	TRBV5-4	14	TRBD1	CASSYRGMNTEAFF	TGTGCCAGCAGCTACAGGGGAATGAACACTGAAGCTTTCTTT
.	TRBJ2-3	TRBV5-1	14	TRBD2	CASSLAGVEGARYF	TGCGCCAGCAGCCTAGCGGGAGTGGAAGGCGCGCGGTATTTT
.	TRBJ2-7	TRBV11-3	15	TRBD2	CASSSPGAGVYEQYF	TGTGCCAGCAGCTCCCCAGGAGCGGGAGTCTACGAGCAGTACTTC
.	TRBJ2-6	TRBV28	15	TRBD1	CASLDRGPGANVLTF	TGTGCCAGCCTAGACAGGGGGCCTGGGGCCAACGTCCTGACTTTC
few	TRBJ2-1	TRBV6-5	15	TRBD2	CASGVAGGMEYEQFF	TGTGCCAGCGGGGTAGCGGGAGGGATGGAGTATGAGCAGTTCTTC
few	TRBJ2-1	TRBV6-5	15	TRBD2	CASSRGGLAGDRQFF	TGTGCCAGCAGCCGTGGGGGACTAGCGGGAGATAGGCAGTTCTTC